Shown below are 21 T cell receptor beta chains from a single sample sequenced in a study of blood T cell repertoires in COVID-19. Assay: immunoSEQ multiplex PCR; the TCRdb copy retains only in-frame clones and omits some. Counted here are roughly 98,000 clones, 85% to 95% occurring once; the ten biggest clones make up under 7.5%. The sample taken for sequencing was peripheral blood. Every receptor here comes from a woman aged 55-75 years with active COVID-19.

The V and J genes are TRBV5-1 and TRBJ2-3; D might be TRBD1 (6 bases). The CDR3 has 14 residues. Germline assignment: CDR1 SGHRS and CDR2 YFSETQ. V lost 2 bases and J 1 base, leaving 8 bases between the germline ends. The CDR3: CASSLEGGTDTQYF. CDR3 coding DNA: TGCGCCAGCAGCTTAGAGGGGGGCACAGATACGCAGTATTTT. Together with reference TRBV5-1 and TRBJ2-3, the CDR3 gives the full variable domain: KAGVTQTPRYLIKTRGQQVTLSCSPISGHRSVSWYQQTPGQGLQFLFEYFSETQRNKGNFPGRFSGRQFSNSRSEMNVSTLELGDSALYLCASSLEGGTDTQYFGPGTRLTVL.

The chain uses TRBV5-6 and TRBJ2-1; D might be TRBD2 (5 bases). Germline CDR1 SGHDT, CDR2 YYEEEE. V lost 1 base, J lost 0 bases, and 8 bases lay in between. This CDR3 has 15 amino acids. The DNA for the CDR3 is TGTGCCAGCAGCTTGTTCGGGGACTCCTACAATGAGCAGTTCTTC. As protein: CASSLFGDSYNEQFF.

In DNA, the CDR3 is TGTGCCAGCAGCCAAAATGGTCTAGCGGTCTCCTACGAGCAGTACTTC. The encoded protein is CASSQNGLAVSYEQYF. The chain links TRBV3-1 (or the pseudogene TRBV3-2) to TRBJ2-7; TRBD2 matches 7 bases. Germline CDR1 reads LGHDT; CDR2 reads YNNKEL (reference sequence). The CDR3 is 16 amino acids. V gave up 2 bases and J gave up 0 bases; unmatched junction bases: 7.

The gene calls are TRBV7-9 and TRBJ2-1, with D possibly being TRBD2 (6 bases). The CDR3 covers 15 residues. The germline V gene has CDR1 SEHNR and CDR2 FQNEAQ (reference sequence). Trimming took off 5 bases at V and 7 bases at J, with 18 bases between the two ends. CDR3 nucleotide sequence: TGTGCCAGCAGCAGGGGACTCCCGGGATTTAATGAGCAGTTCTTC. This gives the protein CASSRGLPGFNEQFF.

Only one count was recorded for this clone. The chain combines TRBV7-2 with TRBJ2-3; 12 bases are shared with TRBD2. CDR1 SGHTA and CDR2 FQGNSA come from the germline V gene. CDR3 length equals 16 residues. The J segment lost 1 base and the V segment lost 5 bases, leaving 4 bases of the junction unmatched. DNA of the CDR3: TGTGCCAGCAGCCATGGACTAGCGGGGCGCACAGATACGCAGTATTTT. This codes for CASSHGLAGRTDTQYF.

The rearrangement links TRBV6-5 to TRBJ1-2, with 7 bases aligning to TRBD1. Trimming at V came to 7 bases and at J to 8 bases, leaving 7 bases not matched to a gene. CDR1 and CDR2 from the germline V gene are MNHEY and SVGAGI. This CDR3 is built from 12 residues. Written as DNA, the CDR3 is TGTGCCAGCACAGGGGGGTCCGGGGGCTACACCTTC. Protein sequence: CASTGGSGGYTF.

The rearrangement uses TRBV7-6 and TRBJ1-4; D is undetermined. CDR3 length equals 16 residues. Germline-derived CDR1 and CDR2 are SGHVS and FNYEAQ. The V end lost 4 bases, the J end lost 4 bases, and 16 bases lay between the germline ends. In DNA, the CDR3 is TGTGCCAGCAGCTCAGCCCCGGGGAACTTTAATGAAAAACTGTTTTTT. Translating it yields CASSSAPGNFNEKLFF.

The chain joins TRBV2 to TRBJ2-7; possible D gene TRBD1, 5 bases. V was shortened by 7 bases and J by 9 bases, with 16 bases between the two germline ends. Germline V gives CDR1 SNHLY, CDR2 FYNNEI. The CDR3 contains 12 residues. CDR3 bases: TGTGCCAGCAAGAAGCAGGGATTCGGGCAGTACTTC. This encodes CASKKQGFGQYF.

This clone was picked up one time. The genes are TRBV7-2 and TRBJ1-2, with a weak D call TRBD1 (6 bases). The length of the CDR3 is 19 residues. Looked up from germline, CDR1 is SGHTA and CDR2 is FQGNSA. V gave up 0 bases and J gave up 1 base, with 21 bases separating them. The CDR3 spells CASSLAGHEYLRHNYGYTF. The CDR3 DNA reads TGTGCCAGCAGCTTAGCGGGACACGAGTACCTCCGCCATAACTATGGCTACACCTTC.

V and J are TRBV5-6 and TRBJ1-2; 9 bases map to TRBD1. The J segment lost 8 bases and the V segment lost 5 bases, leaving 10 bases of the junction unmatched. Per germline, CDR1 SGHDT and CDR2 YYEEEE. CDR3 length equals 14 residues. The CDR3 loop reads CASSQGQGLAGYTF. CDR3 nucleotides: TGTGCCAGCAGTCAGGGACAGGGCCTGGCCGGCTACACCTTC.

This clone was observed once. The V and J genes are TRBV12-3 or TRBV12-4 and TRBJ1-1; D unclear. This CDR3 comprises 13 residues. The ends were cut back, 6 bases at V and 1 base at J, with 9 bases in the middle. CDR3 region: CASSHRENTEAFF. For the CDR3, the DNA is TGTGCCAGCAGCCACAGAGAGAACACTGAAGCTTTCTTT.

The gene calls are TRBV4-1 and TRBJ2-1, with 10 positions matching TRBD1. The CDR3 runs to 17 residues. V lost 5 bases and J lost 7; bases outside the gene matches: 14. Per the germline V gene, CDR1 is MGHRA and CDR2 is YSYEKL. The CDR3 nucleotides are TGCGCCAGCAGCAGACAGAACACCGGGACAGGGGTGAATGAGCAGTTCTTC. As protein: CASSRQNTGTGVNEQFF.

The rearrangement joins TRBV5-1 to TRBJ1-1; tentatively, D is TRBD1 (5 bases). The CDR3 totals 15 residues. Deletions cut 3 bases from V and 10 bases from J, with 22 bases between. Per germline, CDR1 SGHRS and CDR2 YFSETQ. This chain's CDR3 is CASSSTGSSGAPAFF. The CDR3 DNA reads as TGCGCCAGCAGCTCTACCGGGAGCAGCGGGGCCCCAGCTTTCTTT.

The chain recombines TRBV21-1 with TRBJ1-2. TRBV21-1 is a recognized pseudogene. The CDR3 runs 17 residues. Written as DNA, the CDR3 is TGTGCCAGCAGCAAAAAGGAGGCAGAAGATCCAAACTATGGCTACACCTTC. Translated, it gives CASSKKEAEDPNYGYTF.

This clone is a singleton in its sample. The J gene is TRBJ2-2, the V gene TRBV12-3 or TRBV12-4; TRBD1 is a possible D gene (6 bases). This CDR3 comprises 13 residues. Trimming stripped 3 bases from V and 6 bases from J, with 8 bases between. The CDR3 DNA follows: TGTGCCAGCAGTTTTAAGGGGGCCGGGGAGCTGTTTTTT. Translated, it gives CASSFKGAGELFF.

The chain combines TRBV30 with TRBJ2-3, with no clear D. Trimming cost V 0 bases and J 10 bases, with 8 bases left between them. This CDR3 is 11 amino acids long. Germline V CDR1 and CDR2: GTSNPN, SVGIG (reference sequence). CDR3 residues: CAWSVIGAQYF. The CDR3 DNA sequence: TGTGCCTGGAGTGTAATCGGAGCGCAGTATTTT. Supplemented by reference TRBV30 and TRBJ2-3, the full variable domain reads SQTIHQWPATLVQPVGSPLSLECTVEGTSNPNLYWYRQAAGRGLQLLFYSVGIGQISSEVPQNLSASRPQDRQFILSSKKLLLSDSGFYLCAWSVIGAQYFGPGTRLTVL.

V gene TRBV28 combines with J gene TRBJ1-2, with TRBD1 matching over 9 bases. The CDR3 covers 16 residues. Germline CDR1 reads MDHEN; CDR2 reads SYDVKM. Losses at the gene ends were 7 bases for V and 4 bases for J; bases not matched to a gene: 13. CDR3 residues: CASTKPGTGSFYGYTF. CDR3 bases: TGTGCCAGCACCAAACCCGGGACAGGGAGTTTCTATGGCTACACCTTC.

The V call is TRBV5-4, the J call TRBJ1-1, with 7 bases lining up with TRBD1. Per germline, CDR1 SGHNT and CDR2 YYREEE (reference sequence). Trimming at V came to 4 bases and at J to 1 base, leaving 7 bases not matched to a gene. The CDR3 has 15 residues. The CDR3 DNA sequence: TGTGCCAGCAGCCGCCGACAGGGCGGGAACACTGAAGCTTTCTTT. This sequence encodes CASSRRQGGNTEAFF.

The CDR3 region has the DNA TGTGCCAGCTCAGCGGACAGCCTGAATCAGCCCCAGCATTTT. It yields the protein CASSADSLNQPQHF. The rearrangement links TRBV18 to TRBJ1-5; D perhaps matches TRBD1 (6 bases). CDR3 length: 14 amino acids. Deletions cut 5 bases from V and 4 bases from J, with 12 bases between. Germline V gives CDR1 KGHSH, CDR2 LQKENI.

The chain carries TRBV7-2 and TRBJ1-5, with D maybe TRBD1 (5 bases). The length of the CDR3 is 14 residues. Between the trimmed V and J ends, which lost 5 bases and 11 bases, there was a span of 19 bases. In germline, CDR1 is SGHTA, CDR2 FQGNSA. The chain's CDR3 is CASSLGTLREAQHF. In DNA form, the CDR3 reads TGTGCCAGCAGCCTAGGGACTCTACGAGAAGCCCAGCATTTT.

V usage is TRBV30 and J usage is TRBJ1-3; possible D gene TRBD1, 5 bases. CDR3 size: 13 residues. V was trimmed by 0 bases and J by 4 bases, leaving 7 bases between them. The germline CDR1 and CDR2 sequences are GTSNPN and SVGIG (reference sequence). CDR3 amino acids: CAWSVQAGNTIYF. CDR3 bases: TGTGCCTGGAGTGTACAGGCGGGAAACACCATATATTTT.